This T cell receptor (beta chain) was profiled in a study of T cell responses to AZD1222 COVID-19 vaccine. Findings of the study overall: Donors were largely white British and mainly female; clonal diversity was possibly underestimated.

The V gene lost 4 bases and the J gene lost 6 bases, with 10 bases spanning the gap. CDR3 length: 12 amino acids. Per germline, CDR1 SQVTM and CDR2 ANQGSEA. Profiling relied on immunoSEQ multiplex PCR, and the TCRdb table lists in-frame clones only, not all of them. The table lists over 70,000 clones, 70% to 90% of them singletons. Regarding this clone: Its antigen is not identified.

The chain combines TRBV29-1 with TRBJ1-5, with D unclear. The sample was peripheral blood, taken on day 0 of AZD1222 vaccination. The source of this sequence is an adult in good health. In DNA form, the CDR3 reads TGCAGCGTTGGAGTCAAGGGTCAGCCCCAGCATTTT. This translates into CSVGVKGQPQHF.